This TCR beta chain was sequenced in a study of technical replicates of blood from a handful of donors. Clones were sequenced by immunoSEQ multiplex PCR, and TCRdb holds only the in-frame ones, with some missing. Here the sample spans over 90,000 clones, roughly 96% being singletons. Germline V gives CDR1 MRHNA, CDR2 SNTAGT. This CDR3 contains 14 residues. V lost 5 bases and J lost 5, with 10 bases in between. This clone was counted once. The sample taken for sequencing was T cells isolated from PBMCs. This receptor was obtained from a human donor in good health. This chain joins TRBV6-4 and TRBJ2-6; D ambiguous. CDR3 amino acids: CASSSELRANVLTF. CDR3 sequence (DNA): TGTGCCAGCAGTAGCGAGCTTCGGGCCAACGTCCTGACTTTC.